The sequence of this TCR beta chain was determined in a study of siplizumab effects on memory and regulatory T cells. The junction had 4 bases not matched to a gene; V was cut back by 4 bases and J by 2 bases. The CDR3 consists of 14 residues. Per germline, CDR1 SGHAT and CDR2 FQNNGV. Regarding the study as a whole: Naive T cells, seemingly more diverse than memory cells, seemed major alloresponse contributors. In roughly 75-96% of proliferating CD4+ or CD8+ clones, a naive or memory phenotype could not be assigned.

Assay used: immunoSEQ multiplex PCR; TCRdb lists only in-frame clones, some missing. The data contain around 99,000 clones, 92% of them singletons. Comments on this clone: No antigen is known for it.

The sequence derives from a human donor in good health. The V gene is TRBV11-2, the J gene TRBJ1-2; 7 nucleotides agree with TRBD1. Material: Tregs sorted from blood. In nucleotides, the CDR3 is TGTGCCAGCAGCTCGGACAGGATAAACTATGGCTACACCTTC. Translation gives CASSSDRINYGYTF.